This TCR beta chain stems from a study of T cell responses to AZD1222 COVID-19 vaccine. The germline CDR1 and CDR2 sequences are LNHNV and YYDKDF (reference sequence). Unmatched junction bases numbered 4, after V lost 0 bases and J lost 6 bases. This CDR3 has 15 amino acids. Profiled with immunoSEQ multiplex PCR; TCRdb holds only in-frame clones, not every one. The profile shows about 160,000 clones, more than 80% of them singletons. This TCR was sampled from an adult who received the AZD1222 COVID-19 vaccine. The V call is TRBV15, the J call TRBJ1-4; 7 nucleotides agree with TRBD1. The sample consisted of peripheral blood, taken 28 days after the second AZD1222 dose. In DNA form, the CDR3 reads TGTGCCACCAGCAGAGAGGGCAGGGGGGATGAAAAACTGTTTTTT. Translation gives CATSREGRGDEKLFF.